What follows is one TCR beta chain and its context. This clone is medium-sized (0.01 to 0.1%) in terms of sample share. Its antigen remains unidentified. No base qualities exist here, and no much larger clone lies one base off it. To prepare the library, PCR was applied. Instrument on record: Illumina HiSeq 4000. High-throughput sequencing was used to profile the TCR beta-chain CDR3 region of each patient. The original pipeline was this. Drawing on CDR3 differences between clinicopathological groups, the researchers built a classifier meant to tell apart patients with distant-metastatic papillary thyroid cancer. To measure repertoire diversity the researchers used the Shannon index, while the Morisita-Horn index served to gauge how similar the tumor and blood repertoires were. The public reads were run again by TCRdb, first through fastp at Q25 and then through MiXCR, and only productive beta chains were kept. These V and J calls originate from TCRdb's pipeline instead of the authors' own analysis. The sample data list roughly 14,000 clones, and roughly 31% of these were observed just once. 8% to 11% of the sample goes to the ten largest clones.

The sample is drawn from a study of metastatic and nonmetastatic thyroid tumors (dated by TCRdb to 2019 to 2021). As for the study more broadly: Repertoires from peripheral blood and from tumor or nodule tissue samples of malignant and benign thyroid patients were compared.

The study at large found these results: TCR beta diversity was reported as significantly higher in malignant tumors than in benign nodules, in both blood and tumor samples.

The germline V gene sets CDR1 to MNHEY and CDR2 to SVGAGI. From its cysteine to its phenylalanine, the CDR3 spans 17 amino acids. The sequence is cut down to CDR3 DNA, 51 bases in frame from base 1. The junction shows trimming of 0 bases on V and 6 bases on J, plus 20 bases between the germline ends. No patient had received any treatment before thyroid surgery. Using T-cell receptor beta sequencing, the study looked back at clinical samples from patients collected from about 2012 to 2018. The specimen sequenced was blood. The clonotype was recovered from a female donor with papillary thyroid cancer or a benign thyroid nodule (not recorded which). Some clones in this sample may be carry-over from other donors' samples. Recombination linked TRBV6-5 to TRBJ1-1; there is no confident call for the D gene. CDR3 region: CASSYSILLNEGAEAFF. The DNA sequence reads TGTGCCAGCAGTTACTCGATTTTGTTAAATGAAGGTGCTGAAGCTTTCTTT.